Below, 7 T cell receptor beta chains from the same sample are listed, as sequenced in a study of cytomegalovirus exposure and HLA in healthy donors. Primers for the PCR totalled 60 Vbeta and 13 Jbeta. Only in-frame clones appear in the TCRdb table, and some are missing; sequencing was by immunoSEQ multiplex PCR. The table shows about 160,000 clones, with roughly 80% occurring only once. Sequencing was done on a sample of PBMCs. These receptors originate from a woman aged 25-40 years in good health and CMV-seronegative.

The rearrangement joins TRBV21-1 to TRBJ2-3; the table's D call, TRBD2, was not checked against the DNA. TRBV21-1 represents a pseudogene. The CDR3 contains 16 residues. CDR3 DNA sequence: TGTGCCAGCAGCAAAGGGGGAGGGGCGGGCACAGATACGCAGTATTTT. Its protein product is CASSKGGGAGTDTQYF.

The CDR3 region is CASSARLAGSGAHNEQFF. Here the CDR3 DNA reads TGTGCCAGCAGTGCACGACTAGCGGGGAGCGGGGCGCACAATGAGCAGTTCTTC. The V and J genes are TRBV6-1 and TRBJ2-1, with 11 bases that match TRBD2. J was trimmed by 5 bases and V by 4 bases; bases with no gene match: 13. Germline CDR1 and CDR2: MNHNS and SASEGT. This CDR3 has 18 residues.

The chain recombines TRBV9 with TRBJ1-6, with a weak D call TRBD1 (5 bases). The CDR3 is made up of 18 amino acids. V was trimmed by 3 bases and J by 0 bases, leaving 16 bases between them. Germline V gene data show CDR1 as SGDLS and CDR2 as YYNGEE. CDR3 residues: CASSALDGGNSYNSPLHF. The CDR3, as DNA: TGTGCCAGCAGCGCCCTGGATGGGGGGAACTCCTATAATTCACCCCTCCACTTT.

A few counts support this clone. The chain has TRBV6-6 and TRBJ1-2; 7 bases align to TRBD1. CDR1 and CDR2 from the germline V gene are MNHNY and SVGAGI (reference sequence). CDR3 length: 14 residues. The J segment lost 5 bases and the V segment lost 0 bases, leaving 3 bases of the junction unmatched. The CDR3 sequence is CASSYSGGPYGYTF. The CDR3 nucleotides are TGTGCCAGCAGTTACTCAGGGGGCCCGTATGGCTACACCTTC.

In DNA form, the CDR3 reads TGTGCCTACCTCAGGGATGTGGCCACTGAAGCTTTCTTT. It specifies CAYLRDVATEAFF. The V and J genes are TRBV30 and TRBJ1-1; D possibly corresponds to TRBD1 (5 bases). Germline CDR1 and CDR2: GTSNPN and SVGIG (reference sequence). V gave up 7 bases and J gave up 4 bases, with 16 bases separating them. This CDR3 is 13 amino acids long.

V is TRBV5-4 and J is TRBJ2-5, with D possibly being TRBD1 (6 bases). The J call is uncertain, as TRBJ2-7 better fits the DNA end. Germline V lookup: CDR1 SGHNT, CDR2 YYREEE (reference sequence). This CDR3 has 14 residues. The CDR3 DNA is TGTGCCAGCAGCTCCCGGGACAATGCCTACGAGCAGTACTTC. Translation: CASSSRDNAYEQYF.

This clone came up once. V gene TRBV29-1 combines with J gene TRBJ2-5; 8 bases map to TRBD2. J lost 5 bases, V lost 6 bases, and 5 bases had no gene match. Germline V CDR1 and CDR2: SQVTM, ANQGSEA. The CDR3 covers 12 residues. The CDR3 DNA is TGCAGCGTCAGCGGGGGAGCTGAGACCCAGTACTTC. Translated, it gives CSVSGGAETQYF.